The 25 T cell receptor beta chains below were found in one sample sequenced in a study of T-cell reconstitution after alpha-beta-depleted transplantation in children. Preparing the TCRbeta library involved the use of unique molecular identifiers. In TCRdb, the PCR reads were re-called with MiXCR into one record per CDR3 protein. The sample includes about 640,000 distinct CDR3 sequences, 13% of them seen just once. The specimen was PBMCs, mostly from graft donor cells, collected 360 days after TCRalphabeta/CD19-depleted stem cell transplant. The receptors stem from a male patient between 10 and 17 years old who had a stem cell transplant for acute myeloid leukemia, so the T cells may come from the graft donor.

In its sample, this clonotype was seen many times. This sequence joins TRBV14 and TRBJ2-1; no definite D call. Germline loops: CDR1 SGHDN, CDR2 FVKESK. Deletions cut 4 bases from V and 7 bases from J, with 14 bases between. The CDR3 totals 14 residues. CDR3 nucleotide sequence: TGTGCCAGCAGCCCTATCTACGGAGCGAATGAGCAGTTCTTC. As protein: CASSPIYGANEQFF.

This clonotype was detected only a few times. This chain links TRBV28 with TRBJ2-3; no firm D call. The CDR3 consists of 15 residues. Looked up from germline, CDR1 is MDHEN and CDR2 is SYDVKM. V lost 1 base and J 0 bases, leaving 8 bases between the germline ends. CDR3 coding DNA: TGTGCCAGCAGTTTATTTATGGACAGCACAGATACGCAGTATTTT. Residues: CASSLFMDSTDTQYF.

This clonotype was observed many times. V is TRBV5-1 and J is TRBJ1-1; D call uncertain. This CDR3 is built from 15 residues. Germline CDR1 is SGHRS and CDR2 is YFSETQ. V shed 0 bases and J shed 0 bases, with 9 bases lying between them. The CDR3 loop reads CASSLVGRVNTEAFF. The DNA of the CDR3 is TGCGCCAGCAGCTTGGTTGGACGAGTGAACACTGAAGCTTTCTTT.

The chain joins TRBV5-5 to TRBJ2-3; possible D gene TRBD2, 6 bases. This CDR3 comprises 16 residues. The germline V gene has CDR1 SGHKS and CDR2 YYEKEE (reference sequence). V lost 3 bases to trimming and J lost 2 bases, with 16 bases between them. CDR3 DNA: TGTGCCAGCAGCTCCCACCCGGGGACTCACACAGATACGCAGTATTTT. Translated, it gives CASSSHPGTHTDTQYF.

The chain recombines TRBV20-1 with TRBJ2-7; D remains unclear. CDR3 length: 13 amino acids. V was cut by 6 bases and J by 3 bases, with 15 bases left in between. CDR1 and CDR2 (germline): DFQATT, SNEGSKA (reference sequence). CDR3 region: CSAREVGFYEQYF. In DNA, the CDR3 is TGCAGTGCGCGAGAAGTAGGATTCTACGAGCAGTACTTC.

This clonotype occurred many times. The chain recombines TRBV15 with TRBJ1-1, with a possible D match to TRBD1 (5 bases). The CDR3 sequence is 14 residues long. V was clipped by 2 bases and J by 0 bases, with 7 bases between them. CDR1 LNHNV and CDR2 YYDKDF come from the germline V gene (reference sequence). The chain's CDR3 is CATSRRGVNTEAFF. The CDR3 region has the DNA TGTGCCACCAGCAGAAGGGGCGTGAACACTGAAGCTTTCTTT.

The chain has TRBV30 and TRBJ2-2; D might be TRBD1 (6 bases). Per germline, CDR1 GTSNPN and CDR2 SVGIG (reference sequence). The CDR3 covers 12 residues. The germline V and J ends were trimmed by 2 bases and 6 bases, with 7 bases remaining between them. The CDR3 nucleotides read TGTGCCTGGAGTCAGGGGTCCGGGGAGCTGTTTTTT. It encodes CAWSQGSGELFF.

This clonotype has a count of ten or more. This rearrangement joins TRBV28 to TRBJ2-1; TRBD2 matches at 12 bases. The CDR3 has 17 residues. Trimming cost V 5 bases and J 4 bases; bases outside gene matches: 9. Germline V gene lookup returns CDR1 MDHEN and CDR2 SYDVKM. CDR3 in DNA: TGTGCCAGCAGTACCTCTAGCGGGAGGGCCCCATACAATGAGCAGTTCTTC. It encodes CASSTSSGRAPYNEQFF.

The chain recombines TRBV20-1 with TRBJ1-1; D possibly corresponds to TRBD1 (6 bases). CDR1 and CDR2 (germline): DFQATT, SNEGSKA (reference sequence). The CDR3 has 13 residues. Trimming removed 5 bases from V and 3 bases from J, with 13 bases in between. DNA for the CDR3: TGCAGTGCTGGACAGTACAGGGACACTGAAGCTTTCTTT. Protein sequence: CSAGQYRDTEAFF.

This clonotype was observed a few times. V usage is TRBV12-3 or TRBV12-4 and J usage is TRBJ2-3; D gene unclear. Trimming took 4 bases from V and 2 from J, leaving 13 bases between them. The CDR3 has 15 residues. The CDR3 spells CASSYTSWVTDTQYF. The DNA for the CDR3 is TGTGCCAGCAGTTACACCTCGTGGGTCACAGATACGCAGTATTTT.

This chain uses TRBV12-3 or TRBV12-4 with TRBJ2-1; the D gene is possibly TRBD2 (6 bases). This CDR3 has 12 amino acids. The V gene lost 5 bases and the J gene lost 9 bases, with 11 bases spanning the gap. CDR3 DNA: TGTGCCAGCAGTCTCCTAGCGATTGAGCAGTTCTTC. As protein: CASSLLAIEQFF.

The chain links TRBV20-1 to TRBJ2-5, with 7 bases fitting TRBD1. The CDR3 is made up of 12 amino acids. Germline CDR1 DFQATT, CDR2 SNEGSKA (reference sequence). J lost 3 bases, V lost 6 bases, and 4 bases had no gene match. This CDR3 reads CSAQTGKETQYF. In nucleotides, the CDR3 is TGCAGTGCCCAGACAGGGAAAGAGACCCAGTACTTC.

This clonotype was counted a few times. CDR3 nucleotides: TGCAGCGTTGTCCGGGGACTAGCGGGAGGCACGAACACCGGGGAGCTGTTTTTT. This translates into CSVVRGLAGGTNTGELFF. The genes are TRBV29-1 and TRBJ2-2; 15 positions agree with TRBD2. CDR1 SQVTM and CDR2 ANQGSEA come from the germline V gene. Trimming cost V 4 bases and J 0 bases; bases outside gene matches: 6. This CDR3 has 18 residues.

This clonotype occurred many times. This rearrangement joins TRBV7-2 to TRBJ2-1; D uncertain. This CDR3 comprises 12 residues. Germline assignment: CDR1 SGHTA and CDR2 FQGNSA. V lost 4 bases, J lost 7 bases, and 8 bases lay in between. As DNA, the CDR3 is TGTGCCAGCAGCTCAGAAATAAATGAGCAGTTCTTC. Encoded protein: CASSSEINEQFF.

A few counts support this clonotype. V usage is TRBV28 and J usage is TRBJ2-7; D uncertain. Trimming left V 1 base short and J 6 bases short, with 16 bases between. Germline V CDR1 and CDR2: MDHEN, SYDVKM. The CDR3 has 15 residues. The CDR3 loop is CASSLSTPISSEQYF. CDR3 DNA sequence: TGTGCCAGCAGTTTATCAACCCCCATCAGTTCCGAGCAGTACTTC.

This chain connects TRBV4-2 to TRBJ1-2, with D perhaps TRBD1 (5 bases). The CDR3 spans 14 residues. V dropped 3 bases and J dropped 3 bases, with 11 bases sitting between them. Germline CDR1 and CDR2: LGHNA and YNFKEQ. The DNA of the CDR3 is TGTGCCAGCAGCCAGGGACGGGACCACTATGGCTACACCTTC. Translated: CASSQGRDHYGYTF.

V is TRBV29-1 and J is TRBJ1-3; no clear D. V lost 0 bases and J 3 bases, leaving 15 bases between the germline ends. Germline assignment: CDR1 SQVTM and CDR2 ANQGSEA. This CDR3 has 16 residues. The CDR3 DNA reads as TGCAGCGTTGAAGAGGGCAGGTCGGGAGGTGGAAACACCATATATTTT. It specifies CSVEEGRSGGGNTIYF.

This clonotype appeared a single time. V usage is TRBV20-1 and J usage is TRBJ2-7; unclear D gene. The CDR3 is 12 residues long. The germline V gene encodes CDR1 DFQATT and CDR2 SNEGSKA (reference sequence). V lost 0 bases and J 6 bases, leaving 9 bases between the germline ends. The CDR3 here is CSARDPAVEQYF. The DNA for the CDR3 is TGCAGTGCTAGAGATCCGGCTGTCGAGCAGTACTTC.

This chain uses TRBV7-2 with TRBJ1-1; weak D call: TRBD1 (6 bases). The germline CDR1 and CDR2 sequences are SGHTA and FQGNSA. The CDR3 runs to 14 residues. V gave up 5 bases and J gave up 1 base, with 11 bases separating them. DNA for the CDR3: TGTGCCAGCAGCACAGGGAGGGGGAACACTGAAGCTTTCTTT. Amino acid sequence: CASSTGRGNTEAFF.

This clonotype was detected many times. The V call is TRBV7-8, the J call TRBJ2-2; D unresolved. CDR3 length: 11 amino acids. The germline V gene has CDR1 SGHVS and CDR2 FQNEAQ. Trimming took off 7 bases at V and 5 bases at J, with 5 bases between the two ends. CDR3 nucleotides: TGTGCCAGCACCGGGACCGGGGAGCTGTTTTTT. It specifies CASTGTGELFF.

This chain connects TRBV30 to TRBJ2-2; D tentatively fits TRBD1 or TRBD2 (6 bases each). This CDR3 comprises 15 residues. Germline assignment: CDR1 GTSNPN and CDR2 SVGIG (reference sequence). V lost 3 bases and J lost 4, with 15 bases in between. The CDR3 sequence is CAWSLGGSGTGELFF. In nucleotides, the CDR3 is TGTGCCTGGAGCCTAGGGGGGAGCGGCACCGGGGAGCTGTTTTTT.

Only a few counts were recorded for this clonotype. The V gene is TRBV7-3, the J gene TRBJ1-2, with TRBD1 matching over 7 bases. Germline lookup yields CDR1 SGHTA and CDR2 FQGTGA. The length of the CDR3 is 14 residues. V lost 4 bases to trimming and J lost 5 bases; unmatched junction nucleotides: 7. The CDR3 nucleotides read TGTGCCAGCAGCTCCACAGGGGCAGGGTATGGCTACACCTTC. This sequence encodes CASSSTGAGYGYTF. The complete variable domain, with remaining parts taken from reference TRBV7-3 and TRBJ1-2, reads GAGVSQTPSNKVTEKGKYVELRCDPISGHTALYWYRQSLGQGPEFLIYFQGTGAADDSGLPNDRFFAVRPEGSVSTLKIQRTERGDSAVYLCASSSTGAGYGYTFGSGTRLTVV.

This clonotype was detected ten times or more. The chain is built from TRBV7-6 and TRBJ2-1; 8 positions agree with TRBD2. Unmatched junction bases numbered 8, after V lost 5 bases and J lost 5 bases. CDR1 is SGHVS, CDR2 FNYEAQ, per germline. The length of the CDR3 is 15 residues. The CDR3: CASSISTSEDNEQFF. The CDR3 DNA reads as TGTGCCAGCAGCATCTCGACTAGCGAGGACAATGAGCAGTTCTTC.

In this sample, this clonotype turned up a few times. The chain joins TRBV5-1 to TRBJ2-7; D perhaps matches TRBD2 (6 bases). Germline CDR1 is SGHRS and CDR2 is YFSETQ. This CDR3 contains 18 residues. V lost 4 bases and J lost 1, with 24 bases in between. In nucleotides, the CDR3 is TGCGCCAGCAGCCTACCGGGACTCGAAGAGAAGTGGTCCTACGAGCAGTACTTC. Amino acid sequence: CASSLPGLEEKWSYEQYF.

The V and J genes are TRBV9 and TRBJ2-2, with TRBD2 matching 7 bases. Germline trimming cut 1 base from V and 3 bases from J; bases unmatched to any gene: 6. Germline CDR1 and CDR2: SGDLS and YYNGEE. The CDR3 totals 16 residues. CDR3 loop: CASSVQGGKYTGELFF. CDR3 nucleotides: TGTGCCAGCAGCGTACAGGGAGGGAAGTACACCGGGGAGCTGTTTTTT.